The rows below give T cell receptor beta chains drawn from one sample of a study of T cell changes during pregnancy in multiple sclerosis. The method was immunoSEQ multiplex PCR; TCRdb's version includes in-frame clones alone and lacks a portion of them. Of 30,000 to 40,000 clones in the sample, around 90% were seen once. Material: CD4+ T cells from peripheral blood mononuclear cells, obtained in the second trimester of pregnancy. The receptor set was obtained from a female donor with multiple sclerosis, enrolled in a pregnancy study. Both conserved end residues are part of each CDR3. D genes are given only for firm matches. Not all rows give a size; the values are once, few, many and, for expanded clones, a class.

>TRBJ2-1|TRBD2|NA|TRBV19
CASKDGRAYNEQFF
TGTGCCAGTAAAGACGGGAGGGCTTACAATGAGCAGTTCTTC
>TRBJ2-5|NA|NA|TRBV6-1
CASSGRWSQETQYF
TGTGCCAGCAGTGGCAGATGGTCCCAAGAGACCCAGTACTTC
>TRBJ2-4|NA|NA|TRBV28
CASSSFLAAGAKNIQYF
TGTGCCAGCAGCTCTTTTCTAGCTGCCGGAGCCAAAAACATTCAGTACTTC
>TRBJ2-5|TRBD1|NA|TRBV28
CASSSLGRGFQETQYF
TGTGCCAGCAGTTCGCTGGGCAGGGGGTTCCAAGAGACCCAGTACTTC
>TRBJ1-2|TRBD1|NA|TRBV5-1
CASSPGSGQGAWNTF
TGCGCCAGCAGCCCCGGGTCGGGACAGGGGGCCTGGAACACCTTC
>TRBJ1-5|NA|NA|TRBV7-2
CASSLGAGRDQPQHF
TGTGCCAGCAGCTTAGGTGCGGGTAGGGATCAGCCCCAGCATTTT
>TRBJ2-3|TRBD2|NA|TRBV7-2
CASSLMGLAGVTDTQYF
TGTGCCAGCAGCTTAATGGGACTAGCGGGAGTTACAGATACGCAGTATTTT
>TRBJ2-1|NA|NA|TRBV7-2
CASSYTRHNEQFF
TGTGCCAGCAGCTATACTCGTCACAATGAGCAGTTCTTC
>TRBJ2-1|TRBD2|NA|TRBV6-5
CASKIYLAGPLIF
TGTGCCAGCAAAATCTATTTAGCGGGTCCTCTTATCTTC
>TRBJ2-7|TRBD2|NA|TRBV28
CASSSGLAVAPSYEQYF
TGTGCCAGCAGTTCGGGACTAGCGGTGGCGCCGTCCTACGAGCAGTACTTC
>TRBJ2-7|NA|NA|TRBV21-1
CASSKGDIDYEQYF
TGTGCCAGCAGCAAAGGGGACATTGACTACGAGCAGTACTTC
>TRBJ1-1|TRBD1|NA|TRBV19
CASSFDRGNTEAFF
TGTGCCAGTAGCTTCGACAGGGGGAACACTGAAGCTTTCTTT
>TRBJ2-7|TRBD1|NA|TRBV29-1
CSVAQGVGQYF
TGCAGCGTTGCTCAGGGGGTTGGGCAGTACTTC
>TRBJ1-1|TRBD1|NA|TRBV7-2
CASSQRTGGAFF
TGTGCCAGCAGCCAACGGACAGGTGGTGCTTTCTTT
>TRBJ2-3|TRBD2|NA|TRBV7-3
CASSPGGGTDTQYF
TGTGCCAGCAGCCCCGGGGGGGGCACAGATACGCAGTATTTT
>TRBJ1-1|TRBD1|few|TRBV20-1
CSAKGARAFF
TGCAGTGCTAAGGGGGCTCGGGCTTTCTTT
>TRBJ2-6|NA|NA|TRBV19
CASNIGSGANVLTF
TGTGCCAGTAATATCGGCTCTGGGGCCAACGTCCTGACTTTC
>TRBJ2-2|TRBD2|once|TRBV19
CASTPSVLAGDTGELFF
TGTGCCAGTACCCCCTCGGTACTAGCGGGTGACACCGGGGAGCTGTTTTTT
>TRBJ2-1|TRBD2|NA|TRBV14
CASSQPILAGGRNEQFF
TGTGCCAGCAGCCAACCGATCCTAGCGGGAGGGCGTAATGAGCAGTTCTTC
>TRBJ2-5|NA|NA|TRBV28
CASSPRGTQYF
TGTGCCAGCAGCCCTCGAGGGACCCAGTACTTC